This TCR beta chain was obtained from a study of blood T cell repertoires in COVID-19. The wider study: Spain, Italy and the United States supplied samples that represented acute and convalescent COVID-19. PBMCs, B-cell-depleted T cells, or T cells were the source of the cDNA or gDNA that made up the material.

Per the study methods: Reference gene primer amplification yielded estimated nucleated cell counts. TCRdb keeps only in-frame clones here, not all; method: immunoSEQ multiplex PCR. D and trimming come from the DNA, and the V and J calls and clone size come from that table. The sample lists 150,000 to 200,000 clones, less than 90% seen once, with roughly 24% in the top ten. The V gene lost 6 bases and the J gene lost 0 bases, with 6 bases spanning the gap. This CDR3 is built from 14 residues. From germline, CDR1 is SGHVS and CDR2 FQNEAQ. Sequences were obtained from peripheral blood. This clonotype originated in a man aged 55 to 70 with acute or convalescent COVID-19. The chain couples TRBV7-8 to TRBJ1-6; no reliable D call. CDR3 coding DNA: TGTGCCAGCAGACGGAGCTCCTATAATTCACCCCTCCACTTT. Amino acids: CASRRSSYNSPLHF.